A selection of T cell receptor beta chains follows, all from one sample in a study of T cell changes during pregnancy in multiple sclerosis. Generated by immunoSEQ multiplex PCR, the TCRdb table keeps only in-frame clones and is missing some. The table has 81,000 or so clones, about 90% seen once. Sequenced material: PBMCs, taken in the first trimester of pregnancy. The receptors derive from a female donor in good health, serving as a control in a pregnancy study. Some clones in this sample may be carry-over from other donors' samples. Both conserved end residues are part of each CDR3. The D gene is left open where the match is weak. Not every row has a clone size; where given, it reads once, few, many or a size class.

V	size	length	J	D	DNA	CDR3
TRBV28	NA	12	TRBJ2-5	NA	TGTGCCAGCACAGGGCAGGTAGAGACCCAGTACTTC	CASTGQVETQYF
TRBV28	NA	16	TRBJ1-5	TRBD1	TGTGCCAGCAGTTCCCCGGGACAGGCTGAAAATCAGCCCCAGCATTTT	CASSSPGQAENQPQHF
TRBV30	NA	13	TRBJ1-5	NA	TGTGCCTGGAGTACCGGGAATGGGCAGCCCCAGCATTTT	CAWSTGNGQPQHF
TRBV4-2	NA	14	TRBJ2-5	NA	TGTGCCAGCAGCCAATTTGGCGGCAGAGAGACCCAGTACTTC	CASSQFGGRETQYF
TRBV7-6	NA	15	TRBJ2-1	TRBD2	TGTGCCAGCAGCCCAGTGGGGGGGGGTTACAATGAGCAGTTCTTC	CASSPVGGGYNEQFF
TRBV4-1	NA	17	TRBJ2-4	TRBD2	TGCGCCAGCAGCCAACCACCTAGCGGGGGGGCCAAAAACATTCAGTACTTC	CASSQPPSGGAKNIQYF
TRBV13	NA	11	TRBJ2-3	NA	TGTGCCAGCAGCTTGAGGGATACGCAGTATTTT	CASSLRDTQYF
TRBV10-3	NA	15	TRBJ2-1	NA	TGTGCCATCAGTGAGTCCGCGGGAAACAAGAATGAGCAGTTCTTC	CAISESAGNKNEQFF
TRBV4-2	NA	18	TRBJ1-1	TRBD1	TGTGCCAGCAGCCAAAATCCCGGGACAGGGGTTATGAACACTGAAGCTTTCTTT	CASSQNPGTGVMNTEAFF
TRBV7-2	NA	17	TRBJ2-7	TRBD2	TGTGCCAGCAGCCGTCAGTCGGGACTAGCGGGGTCCTACGAGCAGTACTTC	CASSRQSGLAGSYEQYF
TRBV27	once	17	TRBJ2-7	TRBD1	TGTGCCAGCAGTTTATCGCCCCAGGGGGCCGGCGCCTACGAGCAGTACTTC	CASSLSPQGAGAYEQYF
TRBV6-6	few	13	TRBJ2-7	NA	TGTGCCAGCAGGGGGGACTTCTCCTACGAGCAGTACTTC	CASRGDFSYEQYF
TRBV28	NA	13	TRBJ2-7	NA	TGTGCCAGCAGGCCCGGGACACAGTACGAGCAGTACTTC	CASRPGTQYEQYF
TRBV11-2	NA	15	TRBJ2-7	TRBD2	TGTGCCAGCAGCCCCCTGAGCGGGGATTCCTACGAGCAGTACTTC	CASSPLSGDSYEQYF
TRBV5-1	few	13	TRBJ2-5	NA	TGCGCCAGCAGCTTGGGCTACCGAGAGACCCAGTACTTC	CASSLGYRETQYF
TRBV11-2	NA	15	TRBJ2-2	TRBD1	TGTGCCAGCAGCCCTGGGGCAGGGGGCATCGGGGAGCTGTTTTTT	CASSPGAGGIGELFF
TRBV4-1	NA	16	TRBJ1-3	TRBD1	TGCGCCAGCAGCCAAGACGGACAGGGCGCTGGAAACACCATATATTTT	CASSQDGQGAGNTIYF
TRBV6-1	NA	16	TRBJ2-1	TRBD2	TGTGCCAGCAGTGAAAGCTGGGTAGCGGGAATCAATGAGCAGTTCTTC	CASSESWVAGINEQFF
TRBV28	NA	17	TRBJ1-1	NA	TGTGCCAGCAGGGGGTTTACACAAAGGGGGAGGGACACTGAAGCTTTCTTT	CASRGFTQRGRDTEAFF